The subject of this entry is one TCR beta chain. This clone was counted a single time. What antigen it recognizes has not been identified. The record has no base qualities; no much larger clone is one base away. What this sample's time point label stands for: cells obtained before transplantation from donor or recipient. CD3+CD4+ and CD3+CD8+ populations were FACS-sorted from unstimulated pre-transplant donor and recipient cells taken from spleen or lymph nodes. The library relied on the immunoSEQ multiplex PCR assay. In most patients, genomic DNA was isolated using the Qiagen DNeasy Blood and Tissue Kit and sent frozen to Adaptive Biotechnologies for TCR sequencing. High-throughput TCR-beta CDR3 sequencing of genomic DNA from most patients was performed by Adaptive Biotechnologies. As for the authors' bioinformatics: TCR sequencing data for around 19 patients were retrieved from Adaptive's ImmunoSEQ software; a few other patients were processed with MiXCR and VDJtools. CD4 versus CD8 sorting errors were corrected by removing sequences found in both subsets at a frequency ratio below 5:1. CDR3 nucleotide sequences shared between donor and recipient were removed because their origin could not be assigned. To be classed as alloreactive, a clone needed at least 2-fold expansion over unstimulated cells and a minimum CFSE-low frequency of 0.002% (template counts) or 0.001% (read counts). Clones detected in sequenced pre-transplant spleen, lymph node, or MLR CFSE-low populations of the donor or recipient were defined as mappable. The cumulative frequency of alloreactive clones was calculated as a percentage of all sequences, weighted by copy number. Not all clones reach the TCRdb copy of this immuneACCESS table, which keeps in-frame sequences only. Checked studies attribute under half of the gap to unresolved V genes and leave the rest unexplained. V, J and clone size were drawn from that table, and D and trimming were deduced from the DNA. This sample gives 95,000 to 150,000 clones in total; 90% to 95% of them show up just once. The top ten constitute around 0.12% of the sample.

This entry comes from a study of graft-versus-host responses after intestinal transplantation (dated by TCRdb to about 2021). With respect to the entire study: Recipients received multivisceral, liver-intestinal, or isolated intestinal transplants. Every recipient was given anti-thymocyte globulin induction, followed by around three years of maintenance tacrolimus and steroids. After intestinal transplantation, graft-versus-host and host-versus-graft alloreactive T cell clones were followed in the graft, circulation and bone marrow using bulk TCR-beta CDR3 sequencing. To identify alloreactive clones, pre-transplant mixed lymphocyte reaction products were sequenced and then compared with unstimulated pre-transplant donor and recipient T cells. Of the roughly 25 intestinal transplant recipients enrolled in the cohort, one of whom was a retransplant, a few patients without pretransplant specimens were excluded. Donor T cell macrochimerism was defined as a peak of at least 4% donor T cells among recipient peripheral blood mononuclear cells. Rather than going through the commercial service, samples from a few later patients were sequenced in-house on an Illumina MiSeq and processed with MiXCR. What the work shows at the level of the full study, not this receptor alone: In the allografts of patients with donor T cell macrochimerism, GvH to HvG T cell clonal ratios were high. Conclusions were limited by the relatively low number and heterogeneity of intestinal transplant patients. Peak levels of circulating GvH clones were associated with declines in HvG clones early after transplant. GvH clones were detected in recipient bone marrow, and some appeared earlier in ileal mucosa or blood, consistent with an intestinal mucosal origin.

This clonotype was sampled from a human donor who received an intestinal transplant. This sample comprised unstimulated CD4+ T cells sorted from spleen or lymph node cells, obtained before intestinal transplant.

The nucleotide sequence is TGTGCCAGCAGTGGGCGGGACAGCCGAAGGGAGACCCAGTACTTC. It encodes CASSGRDSRRETQYF. The chain is made from TRBV6-1 and TRBJ2-5; matching of 7 bases hints at TRBD1 as the D gene. The trim is 4 bases for V and 5 bases for J, with a gap of 17 bases between the germline ends. The CDR3 covers 15 residues, taking in both the cysteine and the phenylalanine. The sequence is cut down to CDR3 DNA, 45 bases in frame from base 1. CDR1 MNHNS and CDR2 SASEGT were looked up in the germline V gene.